This TCR beta chain stems from a study of technical replicates of blood from a handful of donors. Method: immunoSEQ multiplex PCR; TCRdb's copy keeps in-frame clones and lacks some. The sample records about 56,000 clones, about 94% being singletons. Deletions cut 4 bases from V and 5 bases from J, with 13 bases between. CDR3 length: 13 residues. Germline V gene data show CDR1 as SGDLS and CDR2 as YYNGEE. The receptor was isolated from a human donor in good health. Some clones in this sample may be carry-over from other donors' samples. Material for sequencing was PBMCs. The V gene is TRBV9, the J gene TRBJ2-7, with D perhaps matching TRBD1 (5 bases). CDR3 DNA: TGTGCCAGCAGCAGGAGAGGCAGGGACGAGCAGTACTTC. Its protein product is CASSRRGRDEQYF. Looking up the rest from reference TRBV9 and TRBJ2-7 gives the full variable domain: DSGVTQTPKHLITATGQRVTLRCSPRSGDLSVYWYQQSLDQGLQFLIQYYNGEERAKGNILERFSAQQFPDLHSELNLSSLELGDSALYFCASSRRGRDEQYFGPGTRLTVT.